These T cell receptor beta chains were read from a single sample in a study of T-cell reconstitution after alpha-beta-depleted transplantation in children. Each CDR3 protein is one row after TCRdb ran MiXCR on the PCR reads. This table holds some 550,000 distinct CDR3 sequences, approximately 20% found once. The sequenced sample was PBMCs from the stem cell graft donor, obtained from the stem cell graft. All receptors derive from a human donor who donated a stem cell graft to a child with acute lymphoblastic leukemia. CDR3s include the opening cysteine and the closing phenylalanine or tryptophan. The D gene is left open where the match is weak. Rows may omit the clone size; those that give it use once, few, many or a size class.

15 | NA | TRBJ1-1 | TRBV6-5 | NA | CASSYEDSMNTEAFF | TGTGCCAGCAGTTACGAGGACAGTATGAACACTGAAGCTTTCTTT
18 | TRBD2 | TRBJ2-1 | TRBV4-2 | few | CASSQGSSGTRSYNEQFF | TGTGCCAGCAGCCAAGGAAGTAGCGGGACAAGGTCCTACAATGAGCAGTTCTTC
13 | NA | TRBJ2-2 | TRBV6-4 | NA | CASRDSHTGELFF | TGTGCCAGCAGGGACTCCCACACCGGGGAGCTGTTTTTT
15 | NA | TRBJ1-2 | TRBV12-3/TRBV12-4 | few | CASSFQVTGGGGYTF | TGTGCCAGCAGTTTTCAAGTCACAGGAGGTGGAGGCTACACCTTC
14 | NA | TRBJ2-1 | TRBV7-2 | many | CASSRVTPSYEQFF | TGTGCCAGCAGCAGGGTAACCCCCTCGTATGAGCAGTTCTTC
16 | TRBD1 | TRBJ1-3 | TRBV28 | many | CASSTGTGGGGNTIYF | TGTGCCAGCAGCACCGGGACAGGGGGCGGTGGAAACACCATATATTTT
15 | NA | TRBJ1-2 | TRBV6-2/TRBV6-3 | NA | CASSYSSPRMDGYTF | TGTGCCAGCAGTTACTCCTCACCTCGGATGGATGGCTACACCTTC
14 | NA | TRBJ2-7 | TRBV5-1 | few | CASSSQGGRGEQYF | TGCGCCAGCAGCTCCCAGGGGGGCAGGGGCGAGCAGTACTTC
17 | NA | TRBJ2-1 | TRBV7-9 | few | CASSFTQHRDLVNEQFF | TGTGCCAGCAGCTTCACGCAACACAGGGATTTGGTCAATGAGCAGTTCTTC
14 | NA | TRBJ2-7 | TRBV7-8 | NA | CASSLGQWAYEQYF | TGTGCCAGCAGCTTAGGACAGTGGGCCTACGAGCAGTACTTC
16 | NA | TRBJ2-3 | TRBV24-1 | NA | CATSEPQGWGTDTQYF | TGTGCCACCAGTGAGCCACAGGGATGGGGGACAGATACGCAGTATTTT
16 | TRBD1 | TRBJ1-1 | TRBV30 | NA | CAWRLTGGAENNEAFF | TGTGCCTGGAGACTAACAGGGGGCGCGGAAAATAATGAAGCTTTCTTT
15 | NA | TRBJ1-2 | TRBV5-5 | NA | CASSLWEGSSYGYTF | TGTGCCAGCAGCTTGTGGGAAGGGAGTAGCTATGGCTACACCTTC
13 | NA | TRBJ1-2 | TRBV10-3 | NA | CAIDSGQGDGYTF | TGTGCCATCGATTCGGGGCAAGGGGATGGCTACACCTTC
20 | TRBD2 | TRBJ2-1 | TRBV6-7 | few | CASRPPTSGDTHGLSNEQFF | TGTGCCAGCCGACCACCTACTAGCGGAGACACGCACGGGTTAAGCAATGAGCAGTTCTTC
14 | TRBD1 | TRBJ2-5 | TRBV5-1 | NA | CASSPMTGGETQYF | TGCGCCAGCAGCCCTATGACAGGGGGAGAGACCCAGTACTTC
15 | NA | TRBJ1-2 | TRBV27 | few | CASSLSGRGEYGYTF | TGTGCCAGCAGTTTATCGGGCCGCGGCGAGTATGGCTACACCTTC
15 | NA | TRBJ2-2 | TRBV15 | NA | CATSRTGGVSGELFF | TGTGCCACCAGCAGAACAGGGGGGGTATCCGGGGAGCTGTTTTTT
13 | NA | TRBJ2-7 | TRBV20-1 | NA | CSARDSESYEQYF | TGCAGTGCTAGAGACAGCGAATCCTACGAGCAGTACTTC
15 | NA | TRBJ1-1 | TRBV6-5 | few | CASSYRGSVNTEAFF | TGTGCCAGCAGTTACCGAGGGTCGGTGAACACTGAAGCTTTCTTT
16 | TRBD2 | TRBJ2-5 | TRBV7-9 | NA | CASSEGTSGYQETQYF | TGTGCCAGCAGCGAAGGGACTAGCGGGTACCAAGAGACCCAGTACTTC
13 | NA | TRBJ1-5 | TRBV20-1 | few | CSARVGINQPQHF | TGCAGTGCTAGAGTGGGGATCAATCAGCCCCAGCATTTT